The following is a T cell receptor (beta chain) sequence with its context. Its antigen is not identified. J lost 7 bases, V lost 1 base, and 7 bases had no gene match. The germline CDR1 and CDR2 sequences are SGHRS and YFSETQ. This CDR3 is 14 amino acids long. These data belong to a study of beta chain features in type 1 diabetes. The study, taken as a whole, reports: Cells expressing TCR highly could be over-represented by cDNA sequencing. Across all four CD4+ subsets, people with type 1 diabetes showed modestly shorter TCRB CDR3s.

The sequenced template was cDNA made from the entire isolated RNA. Using immunoSEQ multiplex PCR, the repertoire was profiled, and TCRdb retains in-frame clones only, with some absent. The table shows over 150,000 clones, with around 8.3% occurring only once. J is TRBJ1-2 and V is TRBV5-1; 7 nucleotides match TRBD1. The sequenced sample consisted of central memory CD4+ T cells from blood. This TCR came from a woman aged 18-35 years with type 1 diabetes. The CDR3 sequence: CASSLTGEQIGYTF. Written as DNA, the CDR3 is TGCGCCAGCAGCTTGACAGGGGAGCAGATTGGCTACACCTTC.